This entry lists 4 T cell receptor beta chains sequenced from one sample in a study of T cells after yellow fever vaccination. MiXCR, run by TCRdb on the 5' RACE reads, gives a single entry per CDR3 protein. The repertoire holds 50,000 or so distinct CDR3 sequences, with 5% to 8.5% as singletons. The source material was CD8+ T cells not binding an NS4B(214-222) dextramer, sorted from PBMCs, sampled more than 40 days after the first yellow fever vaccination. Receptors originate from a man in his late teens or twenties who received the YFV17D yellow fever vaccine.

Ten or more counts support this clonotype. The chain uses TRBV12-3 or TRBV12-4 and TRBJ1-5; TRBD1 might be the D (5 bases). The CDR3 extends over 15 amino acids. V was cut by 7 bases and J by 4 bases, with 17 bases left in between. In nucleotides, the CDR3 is TGTGCCAGCACCCGGGGGACGTCAGCAAATCAGCCCCAGCATTTT. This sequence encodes CASTRGTSANQPQHF.

The CDR3 spells CASRGTLDRDGELFF. The CDR3 DNA sequence: TGTGCCAGCAGGGGGACCCTTGACAGGGACGGGGAGCTGTTTTTT. V usage is TRBV2 and J usage is TRBJ2-2; 7 nucleotides align to TRBD1. The CDR3 sequence is 15 residues long. V lost 6 bases, J lost 7 bases, and 11 bases stayed unmatched. From germline, CDR1 is SNHLY and CDR2 FYNNEI.

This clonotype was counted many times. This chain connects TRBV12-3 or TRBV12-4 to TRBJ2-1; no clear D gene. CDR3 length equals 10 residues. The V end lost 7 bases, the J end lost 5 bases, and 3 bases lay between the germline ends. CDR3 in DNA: TGTGCCAGCACCCACAATGAGCAGTTCTTC. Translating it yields CASTHNEQFF.

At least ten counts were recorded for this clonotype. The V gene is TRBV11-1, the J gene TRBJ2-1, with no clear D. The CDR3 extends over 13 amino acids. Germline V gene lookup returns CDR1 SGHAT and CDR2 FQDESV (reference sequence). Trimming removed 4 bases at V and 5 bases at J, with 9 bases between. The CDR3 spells CASSSDLNNEQFF. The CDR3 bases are TGTGCCAGCAGCTCGGACCTTAACAATGAGCAGTTCTTC.